The 21 T cell receptor beta chains reported below all come from one sample, sequenced in a study of long-term antiretroviral therapy in people with HIV. This was the immunoSEQ v3.0 assay at survey level. The data were produced by immunoSEQ multiplex PCR, yet TCRdb's version contains in-frame clones alone and is incomplete. The sample contains around 27,000 clones, about 90% of which appear only once. The sequenced sample was unsorted PBMCs, obtained about 4.3 years after starting antiretroviral therapy. Every receptor here comes from a man younger than 40 with HIV.

This chain connects TRBV5-8 to TRBJ2-1; tentatively, D is TRBD1 (6 bases). The germline gives CDR1 SGHTS, CDR2 YDEGEE. Trimming shortened V by 5 bases and J by 4 bases, and 22 bases separated the two germline ends. This CDR3 comprises 17 residues. Here the CDR3 reads CASREVVGDNPYNEQFF. DNA for the CDR3: TGTGCCAGCAGGGAGGTGGTAGGGGACAACCCTTACAATGAGCAGTTCTTC.

V gene TRBV2 combines with J gene TRBJ1-6; D gene unclear. The CDR3 runs 14 residues. Looked up from germline, CDR1 is SNHLY and CDR2 is FYNNEI. V gave up 8 bases and J gave up 3 bases, with 11 bases separating them. The CDR3 DNA sequence: TGTGCCAGCGGGAGAACCGACTATAATTCACCCCTCCACTTT. Its translation: CASGRTDYNSPLHF.

CDR3 nucleotide sequence: TGTGCCAGCAGCCTGACGGGGGTCACTGAAGCTTTCTTT. It is translated as CASSLTGVTEAFF. The genes are TRBV5-4 and TRBJ1-1, with D maybe TRBD1 (5 bases). CDR3 length equals 13 residues. Trimming took 4 bases from V and 4 from J, leaving 11 bases between them. Germline V gene data show CDR1 as SGHNT and CDR2 as YYREEE (reference sequence).

CDR3 residues: CASSLYAGGNYNEQFF. The CDR3, as DNA: TGTGCCAGCAGCTTATATGCAGGGGGAAACTACAATGAGCAGTTCTTC. V usage is TRBV13 and J usage is TRBJ2-1; TRBD1 matches at 7 bases. Per the germline V gene, CDR1 is PRHDT and CDR2 is FYEKMQ (reference sequence). The length of the CDR3 is 16 residues. V was clipped by 2 bases and J by 3 bases; unmatched bases: 7.

The V call is TRBV5-1, the J call TRBJ2-5; D not certain. Trimming took off 1 base at V and 5 bases at J, with 15 bases between the two ends. CDR1 and CDR2 from the germline V gene are SGHRS and YFSETQ. The CDR3 covers 15 residues. Here the CDR3 DNA reads TGCGCCAGCAGCTTGCTGGCCCAAGAGGTGGAGACCCAGTACTTC. It encodes CASSLLAQEVETQYF.

The table lists this clone with a count of one. The chain joins TRBV9 to TRBJ2-5; TRBD2 agrees at 8 bases. Germline loops: CDR1 SGDLS, CDR2 YYNGEE. The CDR3 is 18 amino acids. The J segment lost 2 bases and the V segment lost 2 bases, leaving 14 bases of the junction unmatched. The CDR3 spells CASSVSGGGLMGQETQYF. The CDR3 DNA sequence: TGTGCCAGCAGCGTCTCCGGGGGGGGCCTCATGGGTCAAGAGACCCAGTACTTC.

The chain recombines TRBV11-2 with TRBJ1-2, with D unresolved. Germline V gene sequence: CDR1 SGHAT, CDR2 FQNNGV. V was shortened by 4 bases and J by 4 bases, with 7 bases between the two germline ends. CDR3 length: 12 amino acids. The CDR3 spells CASSSQRYGYTF. Here the CDR3 DNA reads TGTGCCAGCAGCTCCCAACGCTATGGCTACACCTTC.

The J gene is TRBJ1-1, the V gene TRBV7-9, with 9 bases matching TRBD1. V trimming: 5 bases; J trimming: 3 bases; junction bases outside the gene matches: 7. Germline V gene sequence: CDR1 SEHNR, CDR2 FQNEAQ (reference sequence). CDR3 length equals 15 residues. CDR3 loop: CASSPADRGDTEAFF. In nucleotides, the CDR3 is TGTGCCAGCAGCCCCGCCGACAGGGGGGACACTGAAGCTTTCTTT. Combining the CDR3 with reference TRBV7-9 and TRBJ1-1 gives the whole variable domain DTGVSQNPRHKITKRGQNVTFRCDPISEHNRLYWYRQTLGQGPEFLTYFQNEAQLEKSRLLSDRFSAERPKGSFSTLEIQRTEQGDSAMYLCASSPADRGDTEAFFGQGTRLTVV.

The chain recombines TRBV18 with TRBJ1-1; the match to TRBD1 covers 9 bases. Germline CDR1 KGHSH, CDR2 LQKENI. The trim removed 4 bases at V and 7 bases at J, leaving 7 bases unmatched. The CDR3 runs 14 residues. The DNA of the CDR3 is TGTGCCAGCTCACAAACAGGGGGCGCGTTTGAAGCTTTCTTT. It codes for CASSQTGGAFEAFF.

The chain is built from TRBV9 and TRBJ1-2; the D is unclear. The ends were cut back, 3 bases at V and 5 bases at J, with 14 bases in the middle. CDR1 is SGDLS and CDR2 is YYNGEE in the germline V gene. The CDR3 is made up of 14 amino acids. The DNA for the CDR3 is TGTGCCAGCAGCGGAAGACTCGGTTTGTATGGCTACACCTTC. Its protein product is CASSGRLGLYGYTF.

The chain is built from TRBV10-3 and TRBJ1-2; possibly TRBD1 for D (6 bases). Deletions cut 0 bases from V and 3 bases from J, with 14 bases between. Germline V lookup: CDR1 ENHRY, CDR2 SYGVKD. The CDR3 totals 16 residues. CDR3 protein: CAISESSLQGHYGYTF. In DNA form, the CDR3 reads TGTGCCATCAGTGAGTCGAGTCTACAGGGTCACTATGGCTACACCTTC.

J is TRBJ2-7 and V is TRBV4-2, with D tentatively TRBD1 or TRBD2 (6 bases each). This CDR3 is built from 16 residues. The V end was cut by 0 bases, the J end by 3 bases, with 15 bases between. Germline V gene sequence: CDR1 LGHNA, CDR2 YNFKEQ. CDR3 sequence (DNA): TGTGCCAGCAGCCAAGAAGAGGAACAGGGAGGCTACGAGCAGTACTTC. It is translated as CASSQEEEQGGYEQYF.

The CDR3 loop is CASSPGKGASNEKLFF. The CDR3 region has the DNA TGTGCCAGCAGTCCAGGAAAAGGGGCTTCTAATGAAAAACTGTTTTTT. The V gene is TRBV7-6, the J gene TRBJ1-4, with D perhaps TRBD1 (5 bases). The CDR3 length is 16 residues. V lost 6 bases and J lost 3, with 17 bases in between. Germline-derived CDR1 and CDR2 are SGHVS and FNYEAQ.

The chain employs TRBV7-8 and TRBJ1-2; TRBD1 might be the D (5 bases). The V and J ends lost 5 bases and 3 bases respectively, with 13 bases between them. The length of the CDR3 is 14 residues. Germline V lookup: CDR1 SGHVS, CDR2 FQNEAQ. The CDR3, as DNA: TGTGCCAGCAGCCCCCAGGGAGGAGACTATGGCTACACCTTC. It encodes CASSPQGGDYGYTF.

The CDR3 coding sequence is TGTGCCAGCAGCTTGGGTCCTAGATTATACAATGAGCAGTTCTTC. This gives the protein CASSLGPRLYNEQFF. This chain uses TRBV5-4 with TRBJ2-1; the D is unclear. The CDR3 runs to 15 residues. Trimming shortened V by 0 bases and J by 4 bases, and 11 bases separated the two germline ends. The germline CDR1 and CDR2 sequences are SGHNT and YYREEE (reference sequence).

The chain has TRBV9 and TRBJ1-2, with TRBD1 matching over 8 bases. V shed 0 bases and J 4 bases; nucleotides not matched to a gene: 8. Per the germline V gene, CDR1 is SGDLS and CDR2 is YYNGEE. The CDR3 is 16 residues long. This chain's CDR3 is CASSVEGTGTLYGYTF. The CDR3, as DNA: TGTGCCAGCAGCGTAGAAGGGACAGGCACGCTCTATGGCTACACCTTC. Drawing the rest from reference TRBV9 and TRBJ1-2, the complete variable domain is DSGVTQTPKHLITATGQRVTLRCSPRSGDLSVYWYQQSLDQGLQFLIQYYNGEERAKGNILERFSAQQFPDLHSELNLSSLELGDSALYFCASSVEGTGTLYGYTFGSGTRLTVV.

The chain carries TRBV13 and TRBJ2-3, with 14 bases that match TRBD2. The CDR3 loop spans 15 amino acids. V shed 6 bases and J 11 bases; nucleotides not matched to a gene: 10. CDR1 is PRHDT and CDR2 is FYEKMQ in the germline V gene (reference sequence). The CDR3 DNA follows: TGTGCCAGCAGTAAGGGGGGGACTAGCGGGAGCGTGCAGTATTTT. Protein sequence: CASSKGGTSGSVQYF.

This chain connects TRBV9 to TRBJ1-4, with D possibly being TRBD1 (5 bases). Germline assignment: CDR1 SGDLS and CDR2 YYNGEE. V lost 0 bases and J lost 8, with 11 bases in between. The CDR3 contains 14 residues. This CDR3 reads CASSVGRGREKLFF. The DNA for the CDR3 is TGTGCCAGCAGCGTAGGTAGGGGACGGGAAAAACTGTTTTTT. The full variable domain, completed using reference TRBV9 and TRBJ1-4, is DSGVTQTPKHLITATGQRVTLRCSPRSGDLSVYWYQQSLDQGLQFLIQYYNGEERAKGNILERFSAQQFPDLHSELNLSSLELGDSALYFCASSVGRGREKLFFGSGTQLSVL.

The CDR3 loop is CASSNPKSPHPGGRPGVSYEQYF. The DNA for the CDR3 is TGTGCCAGCAGTAATCCCAAAAGTCCCCATCCGGGGGGGCGTCCCGGCGTCTCCTACGAGCAGTACTTC. This chain connects TRBV28 to TRBJ2-7, with 8 bases lining up with TRBD2. Per germline, CDR1 MDHEN and CDR2 SYDVKM. V was pared by 5 bases and J by 0 bases, with 30 bases of the junction left unmatched. CDR3 length equals 23 residues.

As DNA, the CDR3 is TGTGCCAGCAGCTCAACTGAGTACAGCACTGAAGCTTTCTTT. Its translation: CASSSTEYSTEAFF. V and J are TRBV11-2 and TRBJ1-1; D unresolved. From germline, CDR1 is SGHAT and CDR2 FQNNGV. The CDR3 runs to 14 residues. V lost 4 bases and J 4 bases, leaving 13 bases between the germline ends. The variable domain in full, with the rest retrieved from reference TRBV11-2 and TRBJ1-1, is EAGVAQSPRYKIIEKRQSVAFWCNPISGHATLYWYQQILGQGPKLLIQFQNNGVVDDSQLPKDRFSAERLKGVDSTLKIQPAKLEDSAVYLCASSSTEYSTEAFFGQGTRLTVV.

This clone is a singleton in its sample. In nucleotides, the CDR3 is TGCGCCAGCAGCGGGCGGTACTCCACTGTCAAAGATACGCAGTATTTT. Protein product: CASSGRYSTVKDTQYF. The rearrangement links TRBV4-1 to TRBJ2-3, with unresolved D. The V and J ends lost 5 bases and 5 bases respectively, with 20 bases between them. Germline V gives CDR1 MGHRA, CDR2 YSYEKL. The CDR3 runs 16 residues.